This TCR beta chain was profiled in a study of blood T cells in healthy people across ages. Roughly 10 milliliters of peripheral blood were drawn from each donor into EDTA-treated tubes. Total RNA amounts of at least 6 micrograms were extracted per sample. This clonotype was seen at least ten times. The use of a sample-barcoded 5' primer and a J-beta primer mix characterized a second PCR of roughly 6 to 12 cycles. A 12-random-nucleotide template-switch adaptor tagged each cDNA molecule. Individual samples furnished no less than 2.5 million CDR3-containing paired-end reads apiece. TCRdb reanalysed the 5' RACE reads using MiXCR and keeps one entry per CDR3 protein. Of hundreds of thousands of distinct CDR3 sequences listed, roughly 47% were seen once; the top ten hold 20% to 25%. The clonotype was recovered from a woman aged 55 to 70 in good health. What was sequenced was blood.

CDR3 residues: CSVLLGQETQYF. The CDR3 DNA is TGCAGCGTCCTACTAGGACAAGAGACCCAGTACTTC. This chain connects TRBV29-1 to TRBJ2-5, with a possible D match to TRBD2 (5 bases). This CDR3 spans 12 amino acids. Germline V CDR1 and CDR2: SQVTM, ANQGSEA. The V gene lost 6 bases and the J gene lost 2 bases, with 10 bases spanning the gap.